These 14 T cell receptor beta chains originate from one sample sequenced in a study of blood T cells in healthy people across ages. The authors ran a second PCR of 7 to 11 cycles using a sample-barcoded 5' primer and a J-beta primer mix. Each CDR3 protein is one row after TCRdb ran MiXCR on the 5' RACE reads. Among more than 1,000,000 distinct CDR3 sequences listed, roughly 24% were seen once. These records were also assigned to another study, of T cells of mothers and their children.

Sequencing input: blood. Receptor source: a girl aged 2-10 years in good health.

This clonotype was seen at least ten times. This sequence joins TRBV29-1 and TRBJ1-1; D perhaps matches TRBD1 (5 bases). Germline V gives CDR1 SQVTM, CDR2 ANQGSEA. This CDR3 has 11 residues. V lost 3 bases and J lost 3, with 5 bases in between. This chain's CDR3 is CSVEGDTEAFF. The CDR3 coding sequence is TGCAGCGTTGAGGGGGACACTGAAGCTTTCTTT.

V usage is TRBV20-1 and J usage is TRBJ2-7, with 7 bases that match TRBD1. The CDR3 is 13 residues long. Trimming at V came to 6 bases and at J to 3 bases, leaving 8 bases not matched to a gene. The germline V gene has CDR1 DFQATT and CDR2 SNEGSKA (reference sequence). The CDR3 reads CSADQGDVYEQYF. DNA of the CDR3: TGCAGTGCCGACCAGGGGGACGTCTACGAGCAGTACTTC.

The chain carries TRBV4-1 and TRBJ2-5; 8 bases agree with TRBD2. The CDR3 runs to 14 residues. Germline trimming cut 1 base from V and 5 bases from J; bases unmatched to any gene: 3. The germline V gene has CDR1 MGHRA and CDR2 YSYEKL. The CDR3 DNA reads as TGCGCCAGCAGCCAAGGGACTAGCTCGGAGACCCAGTACTTC. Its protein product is CASSQGTSSETQYF.

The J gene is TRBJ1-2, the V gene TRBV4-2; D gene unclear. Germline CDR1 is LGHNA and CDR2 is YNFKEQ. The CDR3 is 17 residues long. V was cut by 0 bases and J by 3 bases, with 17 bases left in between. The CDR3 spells CASSQEGGGWHDYGYTF. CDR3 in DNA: TGTGCCAGCAGCCAAGAGGGCGGTGGGTGGCACGACTATGGCTACACCTTC.

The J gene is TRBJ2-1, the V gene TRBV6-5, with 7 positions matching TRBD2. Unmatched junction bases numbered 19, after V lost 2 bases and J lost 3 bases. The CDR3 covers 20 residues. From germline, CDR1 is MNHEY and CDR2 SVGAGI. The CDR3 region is CASSYPIGKNPSGLYNEQFF. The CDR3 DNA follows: TGTGCCAGCAGTTACCCAATAGGTAAAAACCCTAGCGGACTCTACAATGAGCAGTTCTTC.

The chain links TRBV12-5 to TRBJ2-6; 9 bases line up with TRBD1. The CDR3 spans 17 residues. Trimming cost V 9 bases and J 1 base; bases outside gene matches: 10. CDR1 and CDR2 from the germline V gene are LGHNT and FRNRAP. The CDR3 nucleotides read TGTGCTAGCTCTAGGGACAGGGTGATGTCTGGGGCCAACGTCCTGACTTTC. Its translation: CASSRDRVMSGANVLTF.

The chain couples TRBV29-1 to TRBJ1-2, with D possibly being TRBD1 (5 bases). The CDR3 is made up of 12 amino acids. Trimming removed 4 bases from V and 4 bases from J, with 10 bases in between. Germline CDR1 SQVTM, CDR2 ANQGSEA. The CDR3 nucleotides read TGCAGCGTTGTGGGCCAGGGCTATGGCTACACCTTC. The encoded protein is CSVVGQGYGYTF.

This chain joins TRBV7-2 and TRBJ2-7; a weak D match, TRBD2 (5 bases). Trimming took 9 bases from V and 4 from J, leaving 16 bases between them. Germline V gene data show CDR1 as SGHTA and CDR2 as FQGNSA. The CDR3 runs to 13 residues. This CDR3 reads CASRPTGGYEQYF. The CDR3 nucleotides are TGTGCCAGTCGACCCACTGGAGGTTACGAGCAGTACTTC.

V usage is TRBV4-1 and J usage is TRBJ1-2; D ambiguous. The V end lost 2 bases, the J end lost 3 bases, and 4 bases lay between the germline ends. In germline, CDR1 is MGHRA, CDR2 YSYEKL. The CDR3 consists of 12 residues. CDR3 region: CASSQPDYGYTF. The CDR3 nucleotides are TGCGCCAGCAGCCAACCAGACTATGGCTACACCTTC.

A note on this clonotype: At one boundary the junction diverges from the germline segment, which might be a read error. The CDR3 loop is CPSQGGANEQYF. CDR3 coding DNA: TGCCCCAGCCAGGGAGGGGCCAACGAGCAGTACTTC. V gene TRBV5-1 combines with J gene TRBJ2-7; the match to TRBD2 covers 7 bases. The CDR3 has 12 amino acids. Germline V gene data show CDR1 as SGHRS and CDR2 as YFSETQ. Looking up the rest from reference TRBV5-1 and TRBJ2-7 gives the full variable domain: KAGVTQTPRYLIKTRGQQVTLSCSPISGHRSVSWYQQTPGQGLQFLFEYFSETQRNKGNFPGRFSGRQFSNSRSEMNVSTLELGDSALYLCPSQGGANEQYFGPGTRLTVT.

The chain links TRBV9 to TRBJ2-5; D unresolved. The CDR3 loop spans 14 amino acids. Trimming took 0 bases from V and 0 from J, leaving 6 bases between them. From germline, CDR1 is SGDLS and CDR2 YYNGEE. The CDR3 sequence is CASSVGSYQETQYF. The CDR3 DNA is TGTGCCAGCAGCGTAGGGTCGTACCAAGAGACCCAGTACTTC.

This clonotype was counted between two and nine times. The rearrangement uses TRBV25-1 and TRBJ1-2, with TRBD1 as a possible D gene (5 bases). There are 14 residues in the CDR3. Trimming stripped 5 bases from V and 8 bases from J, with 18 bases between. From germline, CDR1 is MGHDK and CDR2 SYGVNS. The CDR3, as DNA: TGTGCCAGCAGTCAGGACATAAAAGACCCCGGCTACACCTTC. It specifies CASSQDIKDPGYTF.

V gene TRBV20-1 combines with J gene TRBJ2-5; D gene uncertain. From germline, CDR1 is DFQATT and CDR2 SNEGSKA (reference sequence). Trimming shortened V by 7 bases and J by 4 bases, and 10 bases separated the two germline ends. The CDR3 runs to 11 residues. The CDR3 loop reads CSVRAPETQYF. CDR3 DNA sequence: TGCAGTGTTAGGGCCCCAGAGACCCAGTACTTC.

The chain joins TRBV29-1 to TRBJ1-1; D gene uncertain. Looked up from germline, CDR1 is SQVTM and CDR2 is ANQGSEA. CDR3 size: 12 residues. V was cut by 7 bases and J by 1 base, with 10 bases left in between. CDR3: CSAIAGNTEAFF. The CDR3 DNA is TGCAGCGCCATAGCCGGGAACACTGAAGCTTTCTTT. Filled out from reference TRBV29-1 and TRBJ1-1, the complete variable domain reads SAVISQKPSRDICQRGTSLTIQCQVDSQVTMMFWYRQQPGQSLTLIATANQGSEATYESGFVIDKFPISRPNLTFSTLTVSNMSPEDSSIYLCSAIAGNTEAFFGQGTRLTVV.